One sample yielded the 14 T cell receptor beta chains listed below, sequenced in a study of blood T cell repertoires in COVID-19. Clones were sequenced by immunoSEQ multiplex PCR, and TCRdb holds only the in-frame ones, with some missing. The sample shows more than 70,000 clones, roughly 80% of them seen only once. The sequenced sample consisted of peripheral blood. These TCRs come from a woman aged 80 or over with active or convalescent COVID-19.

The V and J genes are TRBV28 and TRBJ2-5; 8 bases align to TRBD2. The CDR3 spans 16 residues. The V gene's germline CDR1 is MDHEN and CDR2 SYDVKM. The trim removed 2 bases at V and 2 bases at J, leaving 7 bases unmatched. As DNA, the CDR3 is TGTGCCAGCAGTTTAGGAGCGGGGGCACCACAAGAGACCCAGTACTTC. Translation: CASSLGAGAPQETQYF. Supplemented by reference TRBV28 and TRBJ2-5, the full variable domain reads DVKVTQSSRYLVKRTGEKVFLECVQDMDHENMFWYRQDPGLGLRLIYFSYDVKMKEKGDIPEGYSVSREKKERFSLILESASTNQTSMYLCASSLGAGAPQETQYFGPGTRLLVL.

In nucleotides, the CDR3 is TGTGCCAGCTCAATGGCGGGCCTGAATAATGAAAAACTGTTTTTT. Its translation: CASSMAGLNNEKLFF. V is TRBV6-5 and J is TRBJ1-4; the D is unclear. The CDR3 covers 15 residues. The V gene lost 8 bases and the J gene lost 4 bases, with 17 bases spanning the gap. CDR1 MNHEY and CDR2 SVGAGI come from the germline V gene.

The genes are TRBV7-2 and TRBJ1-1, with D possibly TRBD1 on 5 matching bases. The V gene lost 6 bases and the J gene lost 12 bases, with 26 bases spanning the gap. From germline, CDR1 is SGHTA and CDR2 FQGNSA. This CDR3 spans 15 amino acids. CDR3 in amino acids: CASRITQDRFGVTFF. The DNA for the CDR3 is TGTGCCAGCAGAATTACCCAAGACAGATTTGGTGTAACTTTCTTT.

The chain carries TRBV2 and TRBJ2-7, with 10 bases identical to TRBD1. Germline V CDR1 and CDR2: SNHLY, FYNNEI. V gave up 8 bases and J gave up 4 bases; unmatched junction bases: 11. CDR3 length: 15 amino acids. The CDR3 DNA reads TGTGCCAGCGGTTCCGGGACAGGGGTTTTGTACGAGCAGTACTTC. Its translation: CASGSGTGVLYEQYF.

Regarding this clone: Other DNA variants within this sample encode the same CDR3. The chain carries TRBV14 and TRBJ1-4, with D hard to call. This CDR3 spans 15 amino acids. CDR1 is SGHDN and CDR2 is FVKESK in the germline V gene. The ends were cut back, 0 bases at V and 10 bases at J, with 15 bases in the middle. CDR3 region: CASSQDFVPGIKLFF. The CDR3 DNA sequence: TGTGCCAGCAGCCAAGATTTCGTCCCGGGAATAAAACTGTTTTTT.

DNA for the CDR3: TGTGCCAGCAGCCAAGATCTGGACGGCGGGGGTGGAACAGATACGCAGTATTTT. The encoded protein is CASSQDLDGGGGTDTQYF. This chain connects TRBV3-1 (or the pseudogene TRBV3-2) to TRBJ2-3; 7 bases align to TRBD2. The CDR3 covers 18 residues. Germline V lookup: CDR1 LGHDT, CDR2 YNNKEL (reference sequence). Trimming at V came to 0 bases and at J to 3 bases, leaving 12 bases not matched to a gene.

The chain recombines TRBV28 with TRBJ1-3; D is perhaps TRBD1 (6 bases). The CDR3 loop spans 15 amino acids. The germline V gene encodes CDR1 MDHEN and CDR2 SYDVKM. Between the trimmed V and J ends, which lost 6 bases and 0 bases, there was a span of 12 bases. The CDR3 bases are TGTGCCAGCAGCTTCATGACAGGCTCTGGAAACACCATATATTTT. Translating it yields CASSFMTGSGNTIYF. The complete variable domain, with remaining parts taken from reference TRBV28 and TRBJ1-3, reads DVKVTQSSRYLVKRTGEKVFLECVQDMDHENMFWYRQDPGLGLRLIYFSYDVKMKEKGDIPEGYSVSREKKERFSLILESASTNQTSMYLCASSFMTGSGNTIYFGEGSWLTVV.

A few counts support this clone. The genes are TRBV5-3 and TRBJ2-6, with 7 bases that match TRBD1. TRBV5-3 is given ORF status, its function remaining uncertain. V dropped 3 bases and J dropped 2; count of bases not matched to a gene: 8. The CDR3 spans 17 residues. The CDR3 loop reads CARSSLDRAPGANVLTF. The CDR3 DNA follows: TGTGCCAGAAGCTCACTTGACAGGGCCCCTGGGGCCAACGTCCTGACTTTC.

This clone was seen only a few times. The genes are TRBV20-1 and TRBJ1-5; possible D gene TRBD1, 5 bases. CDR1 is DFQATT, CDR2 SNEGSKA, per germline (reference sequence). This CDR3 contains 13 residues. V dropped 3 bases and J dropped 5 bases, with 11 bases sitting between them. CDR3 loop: CSASGGGYQPQHF. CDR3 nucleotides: TGCAGTGCTAGTGGGGGAGGTTATCAGCCCCAGCATTTT.

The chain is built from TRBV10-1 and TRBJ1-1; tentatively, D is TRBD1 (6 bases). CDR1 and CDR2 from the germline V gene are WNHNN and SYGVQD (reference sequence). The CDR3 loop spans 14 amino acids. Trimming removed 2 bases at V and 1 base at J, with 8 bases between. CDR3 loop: CASSERGTNTEAFF. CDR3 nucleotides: TGCGCCAGCAGTGAGAGGGGGACGAACACTGAAGCTTTCTTT.

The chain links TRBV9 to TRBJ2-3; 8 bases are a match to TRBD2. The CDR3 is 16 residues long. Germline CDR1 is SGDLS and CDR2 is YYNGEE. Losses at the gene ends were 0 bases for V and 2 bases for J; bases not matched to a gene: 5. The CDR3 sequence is CASSVGFGRATDTQYF. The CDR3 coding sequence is TGTGCCAGCAGCGTAGGTTTCGGGAGGGCCACAGATACGCAGTATTTT.

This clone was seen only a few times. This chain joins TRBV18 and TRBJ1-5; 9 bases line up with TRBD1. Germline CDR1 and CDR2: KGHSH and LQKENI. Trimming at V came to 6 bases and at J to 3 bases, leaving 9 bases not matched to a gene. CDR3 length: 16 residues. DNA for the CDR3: TGTGCCAGCTCCCGCGGGACAGGGAATCTCAATCAGCCCCAGCATTTT. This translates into CASSRGTGNLNQPQHF.

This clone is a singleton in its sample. The CDR3 protein is CAARPGQGPDTQYF. Here the CDR3 DNA reads TGTGCCGCCCGCCCGGGACAGGGACCAGATACGCAGTATTTT. This chain links TRBV6-5 with TRBJ2-3; 9 bases line up with TRBD1. The germline V gene encodes CDR1 MNHEY and CDR2 SVGAGI. CDR3 length equals 14 residues. Germline trimming cut 11 bases from V and 4 bases from J; bases unmatched to any gene: 10.

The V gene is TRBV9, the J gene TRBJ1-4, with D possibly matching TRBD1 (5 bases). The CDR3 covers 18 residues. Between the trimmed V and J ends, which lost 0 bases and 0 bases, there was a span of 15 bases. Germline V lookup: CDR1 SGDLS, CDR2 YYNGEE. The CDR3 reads CASSVGRVSLATNEKLFF. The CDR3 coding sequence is TGTGCCAGCAGCGTAGGCAGGGTCTCTCTTGCAACTAATGAAAAACTGTTTTTT.